A selection of T cell receptor beta chains follows, all from one sample in a study of blood T cell repertoires in COVID-19. Produced via immunoSEQ multiplex PCR; TCRdb's table is partial and in-frame only. Of approximately 330,000 clones listed, approximately 86% were seen once; the top ten hold roughly a tenth. Material: peripheral blood. Receptors were obtained from a man younger than 45 with COVID-19, enrolled during active disease. Both conserved end residues are part of each CDR3.

cdr3_aa j_call v_call
CASSYSTSGRAGELFF TRBJ2-2 TRBV6-6
CASSPGGASTYEQYF TRBJ2-7 TRBV18
CASSSTGVRNTIYF TRBJ1-3 TRBV28
CASSYSRQGTVGTIYF TRBJ1-3 TRBV6-5
CASSEKGASYNEQFF TRBJ2-1 TRBV9
CASSLPRDRNEKLFF TRBJ1-4 TRBV18
CSVALSFGQGLSTDTQYF TRBJ2-3 TRBV29-1
CATSRAPGTSGRLSYEQYF TRBJ2-7 TRBV15
CASSPPAGQEAFF TRBJ1-1 TRBV9
CASSLNLAGASYNEQFF TRBJ2-1 TRBV5-1
CASSVGAGGRAGELFF TRBJ2-2 TRBV9
CASSPEDRGNQPQHF TRBJ1-5 TRBV6-5
CASSQEGGRGNEQYF TRBJ2-7 TRBV4-1
CAISLSGASNTQYF TRBJ2-3 TRBV10-3
CASSQDKAQGQDGYTF TRBJ1-2 TRBV4-2
CASSYSGRRTDTQYF TRBJ2-3 TRBV6-5
CASSHRDNSGYTF TRBJ1-2 TRBV7-9
CASSQLSGSSYEQYF TRBJ2-7 TRBV4-2
CASSYVRSGRSLGTEAFF TRBJ1-1 TRBV6-2/TRBV6-3
CASSSTSGRVNEQFF TRBJ2-1 TRBV6-2/TRBV6-3
CASSIGQVSGNTIYF TRBJ1-3 TRBV5-6
CASSDGLGEAFF TRBJ1-1 TRBV6-1
CASSDSVGGQFGRNEQFF TRBJ2-1 TRBV6-4
CASSLTPRGSGYGYTF TRBJ1-2 TRBV7-3
CASSIPGQVNQPQHF TRBJ1-5 TRBV19
CASRPGLAINEQFF TRBJ2-1 TRBV2
CASSISSSVSYEQYF TRBJ2-7 TRBV19
CASSYSGGTEAFF TRBJ1-1 TRBV6-5
CASSLAGIRHSPLHF TRBJ1-6 TRBV7-2
CASNPGQGTQPQHF TRBJ1-5 TRBV2
CATSRDPGSTDTQYF TRBJ2-3 TRBV15
CASSKTRTDTQYF TRBJ2-3 TRBV25-1
CASQRGGNQPQHF TRBJ1-5 TRBV12-3/TRBV12-4
CASSPVRETQYF TRBJ2-5 TRBV9